Described below is a single T cell receptor (beta chain) sequence and its context. Which antigen it targets is not known. No much larger clone exists at a distance of one base, and base qualities are not known. The source of the sample is a study of shared clonotypes between healthy human individuals (dated by TCRdb to the early 2020s). Some background on the complete study: A couple of women and a few men aged 18 to 49 years were included in the cohort. Each donor's leukapheresis produced roughly between roughly 0.94 and 9.5 billion PBMCs. The study deeply sequenced blood TCR repertoires of 5 or 6 healthy adults to estimate repertoire size and the extent of clonotype sharing between individuals. To increase sequencing depth and limit assay-specific biases, different laboratories used diverse techniques to prepare libraries and sequence TCR repertoires. For each donor, CD4 naive and CD4 memory were each run on three plates, CD8 naive on two plates, and CD8 memory on one plate.

Using the deep immunoSEQ assay, TCR CDR3 regions were amplified from genomic DNA by multiplex PCR. For each cell subset, the extracted genomic DNA was distributed evenly across all wells of several immunoSEQ 96-well plates, and each plate served as one replicate. For sorted subsets, 150 to 250 ng of genomic DNA, equivalent to around 30,000 T cell genomes, went into each replicate PCR. Purified libraries were measured with a Qubit 3.0 fluorometer, size-checked on a Bioanalyzer 2100, and measured again with the KAPA Library Quantification kit. Every immunoSEQ 96-well plate was sequenced on a separate single-read 150-cycle Illumina NextSeq 550 flow cell. In the original analysis: Because the immunoSEQ output included only junctional sequences and no quality scores, the filtering could not be the same as the filtering used for full-length reads. To assign V/J genes and CDR3, sequences were annotated using PyIR, a Python wrapper for IgBLAST v1.9, with IMGT germline references. Reads were filtered out if the reads had weak V/J assignments (E-value above 1e-6), no CDR3, stop codons, out-of-frame junctions, or ambiguous translated residues. A V3J clonotype was defined by an identical inferred V gene, J gene, and CDR3 amino acid sequence. Percentage overlap between repertoires was computed as shared unique clonotypes divided by the size of the smaller repertoire. Repertoire richness was assessed with RTK rarefaction, the Chao1 estimator, and Recon v2.1 estimates of unobserved clonotypes. For all TCRbeta clonotypes obtained by the gDNA method from four donors, generation probabilities were computed with OLGA. TCRdb stores this immuneACCESS table with in-frame sequences only. Part of the clones is absent; in the studies checked, under half of the shortfall reflects unresolved V genes, and no reason is known for the rest. From that table come the V and J calls and clone size; the DNA was used to work out D and trimming. For this sample there are around 700,000 clones; about 91% appear just once. Nearly 25% of the sample belongs to the ten largest clones.

CD8 naive samples consisted of CD45RO-negative cells that were positively selected for CCR7, yielding a CD45RA+CCR7+ population without TemRA cells. Donors were healthy HIV-negative adults with no recently reported acute infections or vaccinations. Every donor was a Caucasian adult living in Nashville, Tennessee, USA. After blood collection by leukapheresis, PBMCs were isolated using Ficoll-Histopaque density gradient centrifugation and then cryopreserved in the vapor phase of liquid nitrogen. Purity and quantity of every magnetically sorted T cell population were checked by analytical flow cytometry. Genomic DNA was isolated from every sorted fraction and measured by UV absorbance on a Nanodrop 2000c. V is shortened by 1 base, J by 8 bases, and the region joining them spans 14 bases. Inclusive of the bounding cysteine and phenylalanine, the CDR3 is 15 residues long. CDR3 DNA only is kept here, 45 bases in frame from base 1. The germline V gene gives CDR1 as MGHDK and CDR2 as SYGVNS.

Overall study results and their limits: Incomplete sequencing was indicated by rarefaction of sorted-subset datasets, despite the large sequencing depth. Compared with non-shared clonotypes, clonotypes shared by all four sorted-subset donors had higher generation probabilities. Only blood was sampled, and tissue TCR repertoires likely differ from those in blood. Naive subsets generally had larger estimated clonotype richness than memory subsets. Pairwise subsampling indicated that sequencing depth was expected to affect the degree of clonotype sharing among donors. Sharing across a handful of donors was observed for around 4.8% of naive CD4, under 4% of naive CD8, roughly 2.4% of memory CD4, and around 0.42% of memory CD8 clonotypes. Because the study included only a small number of donors, the genetic and exposure-history diversity represented was limited.

The TCR comes from a man younger than 45 in good health. Sequenced sample: naive CD8+ T cells sorted from blood. Interpreted using the paper, the cell subset or site label stands for: CD45RA+CCR7+. The rearranged chain carries TRBV25-1 and TRBJ1-4, with TRBD1 as a weak D call on 5 bases. The CDR3 loop reads CASSEWWGRGEKLFF. The nucleotide sequence is TGTGCCAGCAGTGAATGGTGGGGAAGGGGCGAAAAACTGTTTTTT.